This T cell receptor (beta chain) was captured in a study of T cell changes during pregnancy in multiple sclerosis. This clone was counted a single time. One end of the junction fails to match germline, which may point to a read error. The CDR3 totals 15 residues. Germline V CDR1 and CDR2: SGHTS, YDEGEE. Assay used: immunoSEQ multiplex PCR; TCRdb lists only in-frame clones, some missing. The table shows approximately 100,000 clones, with around 90% occurring only once. This sequence joins TRBV5-8 and TRBJ2-1, with D possibly matching TRBD2 (6 bases). The material was peripheral blood, obtained before pregnancy. The source of this sequence is a female donor with multiple sclerosis, enrolled in a pregnancy study. DNA of the CDR3: TGTGCCAGCAGGGTCGGGACTCATGAATTCAATGAACAGTTCTTC. Protein product: CASRVGTHEFNEQFF.